A selection of T cell receptor beta chains follows, all from one sample in a study of T-cell memory formation after mild COVID-19. TCRdb ran MiXCR on the 5' RACE reads and lists one entry per CDR3 protein. The table lists 300,000 to 350,000 distinct CDR3 sequences, approximately 20% of them singletons. Sequencing was performed on PBMCs or a T cell subset sorted from them (not recorded which). The source is a young man who had mild COVID-19 (a few samples of this study predate the infection). Cell type and time point are not known. The CDR3 runs from the conserved cysteine through the conserved F or W. A D gene is named only where the DNA matches it firmly. Clone size is given for some rows only: seen once, a few or many times, or a class if the clone is expanded.

size,D,J,V,CDR3,DNA
-,TRBD1,TRBJ1-6,TRBV11-2,CASSLDSLTGGGGNSPLHF,TGTGCCAGCAGCTTAGACTCCCTAACAGGGGGAGGTGGAAATTCACCCCTCCACTTT
-,TRBD2,TRBJ2-3,TRBV7-2,CASSSLADTSTDTQYF,TGTGCCAGCAGCTCCCTAGCGGATACTAGCACAGATACGCAGTATTTT
few,TRBD1,TRBJ1-1,TRBV28,CASSPGTAGGTEAFF,TGTGCCAGCAGTCCGGGGACAGCCGGGGGCACTGAAGCTTTCTTT
-,TRBD1,TRBJ1-2,TRBV4-3,CASSQTGKGHGYTF,TGCGCCAGCAGCCAGACAGGGAAAGGCCATGGCTACACCTTC
few,TRBD2,TRBJ2-5,TRBV7-6,CASSLRGGAGETQYF,TGTGCCAGCAGCCTCCGCGGGGGGGCCGGAGAGACCCAGTACTTC
few,-,TRBJ1-4,TRBV4-3,CASSQGPQGRTNEKLFF,TGCGCCAGCAGCCAGGGACCCCAGGGAAGAACTAATGAAAAACTGTTTTTT
many,-,TRBJ2-2,TRBV12-3/TRBV12-4,CASSPPSDPRELFF,TGTGCCAGCTCCCCTCCGTCCGACCCACGGGAGCTGTTTTTT
-,-,TRBJ2-5,TRBV6-5,CASSYSGEQETQYF,TGTGCCAGCAGTTACTCCGGGGAGCAAGAGACCCAGTACTTC
once,-,TRBJ2-2,TRBV29-1,CSAGTTNTGELFF,TGCAGCGCCGGGACAACGAACACCGGGGAGCTGTTTTTT
-,-,TRBJ1-6,TRBV5-1,CASRTDGYSPLHF,TGCGCCAGCAGAACGGACGGATATTCACCCCTCCACTTT
few,-,TRBJ1-1,TRBV7-2,CASSLMGGDTEAFF,TGTGCCAGCAGCTTAATGGGAGGAGACACTGAAGCTTTCTTT
-,TRBD2,TRBJ2-7,TRBV3-1,CASMTPPLAGSYEQYF,TGTGCCAGCATGACTCCCCCCCTAGCGGGCTCCTACGAGCAGTACTTC
-,-,TRBJ1-5,TRBV7-2,CASSFGGRGISPQHF,TGTGCCAGCAGCTTTGGAGGGAGGGGAATCAGCCCCCAGCATTTT
-,-,TRBJ1-5,TRBV29-1,CSVKQGLDQPQHF,TGCAGCGTGAAACAGGGCTTGGATCAGCCCCAGCATTTT
-,-,TRBJ1-2,TRBV20-1,CSARNRGGVKGYTF,TGCAGTGCTCGAAACCGGGGGGGAGTGAAGGGCTACACCTTC
many,-,TRBJ1-2,TRBV6-4,CASSSDSYGYTF,TGTGCCAGCAGTTCGGACAGCTATGGCTACACCTTC
few,-,TRBJ1-1,TRBV7-9,CASNPSGATTEAFF,TGTGCCAGCAACCCAAGCGGGGCAACCACTGAAGCTTTCTTT
-,TRBD1,TRBJ2-5,TRBV25-1,CASSDRDRGSRETQYF,TGTGCCAGCAGTGACCGGGACAGGGGTAGTCGAGAGACCCAGTACTTC
few,TRBD2,TRBJ2-5,TRBV24-1,CATSELTGTTATQYF,TGTGCCACCAGTGAGCTAACCGGGACTACTGCTACCCAGTACTTC
-,TRBD2,TRBJ2-5,TRBV20-1,CSATRGSGGARETQYF,TGCAGTGCTACCCGGGGTAGCGGGGGGGCTAGGGAGACCCAGTACTTC
few,TRBD1,TRBJ2-7,TRBV12-3/TRBV12-4,CASSLWDRGPYEQYF,TGTGCCAGCAGCCTCTGGGACAGGGGGCCCTACGAGCAGTACTTC
-,-,TRBJ2-2,TRBV4-1,CASSQADNTGELFF,TGCGCCAGCAGCCAGGCCGATAACACCGGGGAGCTGTTTTTT
many,TRBD1,TRBJ2-2,TRBV7-9,CASSEQGGTGELFF,TGTGCCAGCAGCGAACAGGGGGGCACCGGGGAGCTGTTTTTT
few,-,TRBJ2-1,TRBV5-1,CASSLSGYDEQFF,TGCGCCAGCAGCTTGTCCGGGTATGATGAGCAGTTCTTC
few,TRBD1,TRBJ1-1,TRBV7-2,CASSLGQGAAFF,TGTGCCAGCAGCTTGGGACAGGGCGCAGCTTTCTTT
-,-,TRBJ2-5,TRBV5-1,CASSLGWSQGETQYF,TGCGCCAGCAGCCTGGGGTGGTCACAGGGTGAGACCCAGTACTTC
many,-,TRBJ1-2,TRBV5-1,CASSGLRDGYGYTF,TGCGCCAGCAGCGGGCTTCGGGACGGCTATGGCTACACCTTC
-,TRBD2,TRBJ2-1,TRBV7-8,CASRQRGGGYNEQFF,TGTGCCAGCAGACAACGGGGCGGGGGGTACAATGAGCAGTTCTTC
-,-,TRBJ1-2,TRBV29-1,CSVEVTGGAADGYTF,TGCAGCGTTGAAGTGACGGGGGGCGCTGCGGATGGCTACACCTTC
-,-,TRBJ2-5,TRBV7-2,CASSQNGQQETQYF,TGTGCCAGCAGCCAGAATGGACAGCAAGAGACCCAGTACTTC
-,-,TRBJ1-1,TRBV6-5,CASSTGTGGDAEAFF,TGTGCCAGCAGTACGGGGACGGGTGGAGATGCTGAAGCTTTCTTT
-,-,TRBJ2-6,TRBV4-3,CASSQDSGVWGRARPGANVLTF,TGCGCCAGCAGCCAAGATAGTGGAGTTTGGGGCAGGGCTAGACCTGGGGCCAACGTCCTGACTTTC
-,TRBD2,TRBJ2-1,TRBV6-6,CASGSGGAFNEQFF,TGTGCCAGCGGTAGCGGGGGGGCTTTCAATGAGCAGTTCTTC
-,TRBD2,TRBJ2-5,TRBV5-1,CATQLAGEETQYF,TGCGCCACCCAACTAGCGGGGGAAGAGACCCAGTACTTC
-,-,TRBJ2-3,TRBV20-1,CSAIAEITDTQYF,TGCAGTGCTATCGCAGAAATCACAGATACGCAGTATTTT
-,-,TRBJ1-5,TRBV27,CASSRSLGGDSNQPQHF,TGTGCCAGCAGTCGGTCCCTTGGGGGGGATAGCAATCAGCCCCAGCATTTT
-,-,TRBJ1-1,TRBV6-6,CASRSNRADTEVFF,TGTGCCAGCAGGAGCAACAGGGCTGACACTGAAGTTTTCTTT
few,-,TRBJ1-1,TRBV6-5,CASSQGLGDTEAFF,TGTGCCAGCAGTCAAGGCCTGGGGGACACTGAAGCTTTCTTT
-,-,TRBJ2-5,TRBV7-7,CASSSLPKDYPTETQYF,TGTGCTAGCAGCTCCCTGCCCAAGGACTACCCCACAGAGACCCAGTACTTC
few,TRBD1,TRBJ1-2,TRBV4-1,CASSQDPGTGVYGYTF,TGCGCCAGCAGCCAAGACCCCGGGACAGGGGTCTATGGCTACACCTTC
-,-,TRBJ1-2,TRBV5-1,CASSLDAGGYTF,TGCGCCAGCAGCTTGGACGCGGGGGGCTACACCTTC
-,-,TRBJ2-3,TRBV20-1,CSARDGSYTDTQYF,TGCAGTGCTAGAGACGGGAGTTACACAGATACGCAGTATTTT
-,-,TRBJ1-1,TRBV5-6,CASSLAPGTGLRYPEAFF,TGTGCCAGCAGCTTGGCCCCCGGAACAGGGTTGAGGTACCCTGAAGCTTTCTTT
-,-,TRBJ1-6,TRBV28,CASLETVNSPLHF,TGTGCCAGCCTAGAGACCGTTAATTCACCCCTCCACTTT
few,-,TRBJ2-2,TRBV4-1,CASSQNSRTGELFF,TGCGCCAGCAGCCAGAACAGCCGCACCGGGGAGCTGTTTTTT
-,-,TRBJ1-5,TRBV18,CASSPQGRQPQHF,TGTGCCAGCTCACCACAGGGTCGCCAGCCCCAGCATTTT
-,-,TRBJ2-5,TRBV6-5,CASSSGLKTQYF,TGTGCCAGCAGCTCAGGCTTGAAGACCCAGTACTTC
-,TRBD1,TRBJ2-1,TRBV19,CASSPGTGVRDEQFF,TGTGCCAGTAGTCCCGGGACAGGGGTCCGGGATGAGCAGTTCTTC
-,-,TRBJ2-5,TRBV6-5,CASRKGLAAETQYF,TGTGCCAGCCGAAAAGGGCTAGCTGCTGAGACCCAGTACTTC
many,TRBD2,TRBJ2-3,TRBV10-3,CAISEGLAYTSTDTQYF,TGTGCCATCAGCGAGGGACTAGCGTATACGAGCACAGATACGCAGTATTTT